These 22 T cell receptor beta chains came from one sample sequenced in a study of T cell responses to AZD1222 COVID-19 vaccine. The repertoire was sequenced with immunoSEQ multiplex PCR; TCRdb's copy has only in-frame clones and lacks some. Of about 100,000 clones detected, about 88% appear once; the ten largest clones hold under 2%. The sequencing here drew on peripheral blood, taken on day 0 of AZD1222 vaccination. The source is an adult in good health.

This clone was counted a single time. The chain combines TRBV30 with TRBJ2-1, with 8 bases fitting TRBD2. In germline, CDR1 is GTSNPN, CDR2 SVGIG (reference sequence). The CDR3 has 14 residues. The CDR3 bases are TGTGCTTTAATGCCGCGGGAGGCATACAATGAGCAGTTCTTC. Amino acid sequence: CALMPREAYNEQFF.

Notes on this clone: At one end, the junction sequence differs from germline, possibly due to a read error. The chain links TRBV7-9 to TRBJ1-4; 7 bases fit TRBD1. CDR1 is SEHNR, CDR2 FQNEAQ, per germline (reference sequence). CDR3 size: 14 residues. CDR3 coding DNA: TGTGCCAGCACCTTACAGGGGAAGTTTGAAAAACTGTTTTTT. This sequence encodes CASTLQGKFEKLFF.

The chain combines TRBV9 with TRBJ2-2, with D perhaps TRBD1 or TRBD2 (5 bases each). Trimming pared 4 bases from V and 4 bases from J, leaving 11 bases between. From germline, CDR1 is SGDLS and CDR2 YYNGEE. The length of the CDR3 is 14 residues. CDR3 residues: CASSPQRGTGELFF. CDR3 in DNA: TGTGCCAGCAGCCCTCAGAGGGGCACCGGGGAGCTGTTTTTT.

This chain uses TRBV3-1 (or the pseudogene TRBV3-2) with TRBJ2-2; possibly TRBD2 for D (6 bases). CDR3 length: 16 residues. Germline V gives CDR1 LGHDT, CDR2 YNNKEL (reference sequence). With 4 bases removed from V and 3 bases from J, the gap between germline ends came to 15 bases. The CDR3 DNA reads TGTGCCAGCAGCCCAATTGGGACTCGAGACACCGGGGAGCTGTTTTTT. Translating it yields CASSPIGTRDTGELFF.

V gene TRBV5-4 combines with J gene TRBJ1-4, with TRBD1 as a possible D gene (6 bases). Deletions cut 4 bases from V and 5 bases from J, with 15 bases between. CDR1 and CDR2 (germline): SGHNT, YYREEE (reference sequence). The CDR3 is 15 residues long. CDR3: CASSPGQQENEKLFF. CDR3 nucleotide sequence: TGTGCCAGCAGCCCCGGACAGCAAGAGAATGAAAAACTGTTTTTT.

The chain carries TRBV3-1 (or the pseudogene TRBV3-2) and TRBJ1-2; D not certain. The CDR3 covers 16 residues. Trimming removed 1 base from V and 4 bases from J, with 16 bases in between. Germline loops: CDR1 LGHDT, CDR2 YNNKEL (reference sequence). CDR3 bases: TGTGCCAGCAGCCAAGGCGGAGGCAGCCCATTCTATGGCTACACCTTC. Its translation: CASSQGGGSPFYGYTF.

V gene TRBV11-2 combines with J gene TRBJ2-2, with 8 bases identical to TRBD2. CDR1 and CDR2 (germline): SGHAT, FQNNGV. There are 15 residues in the CDR3. With 8 bases clipped from V and 6 bases from J, the junction kept 11 bases outside the gene matches. The CDR3 DNA reads TGTGCCAGCTCTTCGGGGGGGTCGGTGGCCGGGGAGCTGTTTTTT. As protein: CASSSGGSVAGELFF.

The chain couples TRBV14 to TRBJ2-7; TRBD2 matches at 8 bases. The CDR3 runs to 15 residues. Germline V gene sequence: CDR1 SGHDN, CDR2 FVKESK. The J segment lost 4 bases and the V segment lost 0 bases, leaving 5 bases of the junction unmatched. CDR3 sequence reads: CASSQDLLAVYEQYF. DNA of the CDR3: TGTGCCAGCAGCCAAGATCTACTAGCGGTTTACGAGCAGTACTTC.

In the case of this clone: The sample carries other DNA sequences with the same CDR3. This chain joins TRBV28 and TRBJ1-5; tentative D call: TRBD1 (6 bases). The CDR3 loop spans 12 amino acids. Germline CDR1 is MDHEN and CDR2 is SYDVKM. V shed 5 bases and J shed 4 bases, with 6 bases lying between them. CDR3 coding DNA: TGTGCCAGCAGTAGGGGGAATCAGCCCCAGCATTTT. It codes for CASSRGNQPQHF.

V and J are TRBV19 and TRBJ2-7; TRBD2 aligns across 7 bases. Germline values: CDR1 LNHDA, CDR2 SQIVND (reference sequence). V lost 1 base to trimming and J lost 3 bases; unmatched junction nucleotides: 6. This CDR3 has 15 residues. CDR3 DNA: TGTGCCAGTAGTATAGGGGAGGGTCCGGGCTACGAGCAGTACTTC. Protein product: CASSIGEGPGYEQYF.

The rearrangement uses TRBV15 and TRBJ1-1, with 9 bases fitting TRBD1. The junction had 2 bases not matched to a gene; V was cut back by 3 bases and J by 0 bases. The germline CDR1 and CDR2 sequences are LNHNV and YYDKDF (reference sequence). The CDR3 is 15 residues long. DNA for the CDR3: TGTGCCACCAGCAGTACAGGGGGCATGAACACTGAAGCTTTCTTT. It is translated as CATSSTGGMNTEAFF.

This chain uses TRBV18 with TRBJ2-5; D could derive from TRBD1 or TRBD2 (5 bases each). Germline V gene data show CDR1 as KGHSH and CDR2 as LQKENI. The ends were cut back, 3 bases at V and 5 bases at J, with 10 bases in the middle. The CDR3 contains 13 residues. CDR3 region: CASSPLGDETQYF. The DNA for the CDR3 is TGTGCCAGCTCACCCCTAGGGGACGAGACCCAGTACTTC.

CDR3 amino acids: CASRGETGSGTGELFF. DNA of the CDR3: TGTGCCAGCCGGGGTGAGACAGGGTCGGGCACCGGGGAGCTGTTTTTT. The rearrangement uses TRBV4-2 and TRBJ2-2; 7 positions match TRBD1. V was pared by 8 bases and J by 4 bases, with 13 bases of the junction left unmatched. This CDR3 comprises 16 residues. Per the germline V gene, CDR1 is LGHNA and CDR2 is YNFKEQ.

About this clone itself: Other DNA sequences from this sample encode an identical CDR3 as well. The rearrangement joins TRBV9 to TRBJ2-1; 11 bases line up with TRBD2. CDR1 is SGDLS, CDR2 YYNGEE, per germline. The CDR3 is 15 residues long. Unmatched junction bases numbered 2, after V lost 2 bases and J lost 4 bases. The DNA for the CDR3 is TGTGCCAGCAGCGTTGGGACTAGCGGTTACAATGAGCAGTTCTTC. Its translation: CASSVGTSGYNEQFF.

V gene TRBV19 combines with J gene TRBJ2-1; TRBD2 agrees at 12 bases. With 3 bases clipped from V and 7 bases from J, the junction kept 10 bases outside the gene matches. The CDR3 totals 17 residues. Germline CDR1 is LNHDA and CDR2 is SQIVND (reference sequence). The CDR3 coding sequence is TGTGCCAGTAGTATGCCCCCTAGCGGGAGGGCCGTTAATGAGCAGTTCTTC. The encoded protein is CASSMPPSGRAVNEQFF.

The rearrangement links TRBV5-1 to TRBJ2-3, with D tentatively TRBD1 (5 bases). Germline CDR1 reads SGHRS; CDR2 reads YFSETQ. The V end was cut by 0 bases, the J end by 4 bases, with 6 bases between. The CDR3 consists of 13 residues. The CDR3 nucleotides are TGCGCCAGCAGCTTGGAAGGGGCAGATACGCAGTATTTT. Amino acid sequence: CASSLEGADTQYF.

This sequence joins TRBV7-3 and TRBJ2-1, with 10 bases identical to TRBD2. Germline lookup yields CDR1 SGHTA and CDR2 FQGTGA. The J segment lost 8 bases and the V segment lost 3 bases, leaving 4 bases of the junction unmatched. CDR3 length equals 14 residues. The CDR3 DNA is TGTGCCAGCAGCTTGCTAGCGGGAGTGGATGAGCAGTTCTTC. Its translation: CASSLLAGVDEQFF. Full variable domain (missing parts from reference TRBV7-3 and TRBJ2-1): GAGVSQTPSNKVTEKGKYVELRCDPISGHTALYWYRQSLGQGPEFLIYFQGTGAADDSGLPNDRFFAVRPEGSVSTLKIQRTERGDSAVYLCASSLLAGVDEQFFGPGTRLTVL.

J is TRBJ1-3 and V is TRBV28, with TRBD1 matching 7 bases. CDR1 and CDR2 (germline): MDHEN, SYDVKM. The junction had 8 bases not matched to a gene; V was cut back by 6 bases and J by 3 bases. The CDR3 totals 15 residues. This CDR3 is CASSSTGLGGNTIYF. DNA of the CDR3: TGTGCCAGCAGCTCGACAGGGTTAGGTGGAAACACCATATATTTT.

The chain links TRBV11-2 to TRBJ2-1; either TRBD1 or TRBD2 may supply D (5 bases each). V was shortened by 2 bases and J by 8 bases, with 16 bases between the two germline ends. The CDR3 sequence is 15 residues long. Germline V gives CDR1 SGHAT, CDR2 FQNNGV. The CDR3 bases are TGTGCCAGCAGCTTAAGTCGGGGCGTGGCCCATGAGCAGTTCTTC. Its protein product is CASSLSRGVAHEQFF. Full variable domain (remainder filled in from reference TRBV11-2 and TRBJ2-1): EAGVAQSPRYKIIEKRQSVAFWCNPISGHATLYWYQQILGQGPKLLIQFQNNGVVDDSQLPKDRFSAERLKGVDSTLKIQPAKLEDSAVYLCASSLSRGVAHEQFFGPGTRLTVL.

The chain combines TRBV5-1 with TRBJ1-1; 8 bases align to TRBD1. In germline, CDR1 is SGHRS, CDR2 YFSETQ. CDR3 length: 18 residues. With 1 base clipped from V and 4 bases from J, the junction kept 15 bases outside the gene matches. The CDR3 DNA reads as TGCGCCAGCAGCTTGTTTGGACAGGGTGGGCCCCTCGGCACTGAAGCTTTCTTT. Translated: CASSLFGQGGPLGTEAFF.

The J gene is TRBJ1-4, the V gene TRBV7-2, with TRBD1 identical over 11 bases. Trimming at V came to 5 bases and at J to 11 bases, leaving 13 bases not matched to a gene. Germline V CDR1 and CDR2: SGHTA, FQGNSA. The CDR3 has 16 amino acids. CDR3 coding DNA: TGTGCCAGCAGCCGTCGGACAGGGGGCCTGTTCGGGAAACTGTTTTTT. This sequence encodes CASSRRTGGLFGKLFF. The full variable domain, its missing parts supplied by reference TRBV7-2 and TRBJ1-4, is GAGVSQSPSNKVTEKGKDVELRCDPISGHTALYWYRQSLGQGLEFLIYFQGNSAPDKSGLPSDRFSAERTGGSVSTLTIQRTQQEDSAVYLCASSRRTGGLFGKLFFGSGTQLSVL.

The genes are TRBV2 and TRBJ1-2; unclear D gene. V gave up 3 bases and J gave up 3 bases, with 8 bases separating them. CDR1 and CDR2 (germline): SNHLY, FYNNEI. The CDR3 totals 13 residues. CDR3 nucleotides: TGTGCCAGCAGTGAGATAGACTACTATGGCTACACCTTC. Protein: CASSEIDYYGYTF.